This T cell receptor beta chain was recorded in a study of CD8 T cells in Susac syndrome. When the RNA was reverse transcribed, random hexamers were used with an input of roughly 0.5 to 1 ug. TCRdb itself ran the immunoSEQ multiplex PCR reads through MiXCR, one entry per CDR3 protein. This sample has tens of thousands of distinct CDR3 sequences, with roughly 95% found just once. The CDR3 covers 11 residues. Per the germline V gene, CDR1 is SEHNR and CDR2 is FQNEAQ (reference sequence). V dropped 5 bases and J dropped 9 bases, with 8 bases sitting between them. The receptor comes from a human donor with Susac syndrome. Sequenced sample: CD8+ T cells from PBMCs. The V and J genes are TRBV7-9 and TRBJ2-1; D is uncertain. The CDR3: CASSPVIEQFF. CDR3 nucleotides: TGTGCCAGCAGCCCAGTAATTGAGCAGTTCTTC.